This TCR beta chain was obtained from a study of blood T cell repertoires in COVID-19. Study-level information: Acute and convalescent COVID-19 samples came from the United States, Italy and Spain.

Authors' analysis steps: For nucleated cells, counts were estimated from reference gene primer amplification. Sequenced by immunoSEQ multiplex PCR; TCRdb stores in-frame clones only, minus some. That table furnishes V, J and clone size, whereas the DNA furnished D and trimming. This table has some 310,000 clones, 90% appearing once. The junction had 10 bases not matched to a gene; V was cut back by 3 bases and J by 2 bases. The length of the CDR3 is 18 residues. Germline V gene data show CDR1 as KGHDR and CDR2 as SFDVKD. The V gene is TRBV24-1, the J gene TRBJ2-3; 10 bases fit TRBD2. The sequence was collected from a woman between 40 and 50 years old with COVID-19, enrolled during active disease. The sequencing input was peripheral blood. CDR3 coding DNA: TGTGCCACCAGTGATCTAGGGCCTAGCGGGGGCCCCACAGATACGCAGTATTTT. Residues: CATSDLGPSGGPTDTQYF.